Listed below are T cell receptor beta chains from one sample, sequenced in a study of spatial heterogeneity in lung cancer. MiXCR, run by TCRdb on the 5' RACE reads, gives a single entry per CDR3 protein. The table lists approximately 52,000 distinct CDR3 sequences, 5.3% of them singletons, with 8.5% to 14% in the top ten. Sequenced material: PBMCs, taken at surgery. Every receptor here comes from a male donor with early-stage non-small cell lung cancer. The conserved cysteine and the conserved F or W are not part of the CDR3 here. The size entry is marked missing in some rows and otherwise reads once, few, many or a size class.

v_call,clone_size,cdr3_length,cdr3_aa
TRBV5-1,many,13,ASSLTPRSTDTQY
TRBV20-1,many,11,SARDRDTYGYT
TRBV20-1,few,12,SAPGRGYNSPLH
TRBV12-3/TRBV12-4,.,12,ASSLGLITDTQY
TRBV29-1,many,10,SVDSGPDTQY
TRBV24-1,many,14,ATSDWDREGTDTQY
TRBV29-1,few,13,SVRTTATYFYEQY
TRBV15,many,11,ATSRGRQETQY
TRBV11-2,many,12,ASSLTPQGYEQY
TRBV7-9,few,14,ASSLRLAGGFDEQF
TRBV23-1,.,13,ASSQSGRRTYGYT
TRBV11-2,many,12,ASSISAYSYEQY
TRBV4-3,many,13,ASSPQPYSNQPQH
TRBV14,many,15,ASSQDSRLAGTETQY
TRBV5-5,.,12,ASSFDRVGHIQY
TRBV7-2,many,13,ASSPRGGGNQPQH
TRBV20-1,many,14,SARGDPSGGADTQY
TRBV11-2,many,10,ASSLGGGLPT
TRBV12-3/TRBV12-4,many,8,ASSGNTIY
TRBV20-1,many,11,SASLGQYNEQF
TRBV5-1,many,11,ASSFSGSQPQH
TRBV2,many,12,ASSPSSGRETQY
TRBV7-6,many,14,ASSRERGGPGNTIY
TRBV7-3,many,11,ASSERQGSEAF
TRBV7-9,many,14,ASSTRTSGRRNEQF
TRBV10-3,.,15,AISESPQGAVPSEQY
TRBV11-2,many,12,ASSFGQRGEKLF
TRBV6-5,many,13,ASSLRPLGGGELF
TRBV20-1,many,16,SARGGWTSDSGANVLT
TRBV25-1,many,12,ASSGGQGEYEQY
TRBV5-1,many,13,ASSLEAHGGTEQY
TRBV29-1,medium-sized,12,SVERTGKPYEQY
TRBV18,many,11,ASSPGTQETQY